A selection of T cell receptor beta chains follows, all from one sample in a study of T cell responses to AZD1222 COVID-19 vaccine. The table came from immunoSEQ multiplex PCR; TCRdb's copy has only in-frame clones and leaves some out. The sample lists around 97,000 clones, about nine tenths occurring once. The sample consisted of peripheral blood, taken on day 0 of AZD1222 vaccination. The receptor source for this set is an adult in good health. CDR3s include the opening cysteine and the closing phenylalanine or tryptophan. Size values are once, few and many counts, or a class for expanded clones, and some rows have none.

V	J	size	CDR3
TRBV30	TRBJ1-6	NA	CAWSGLSSYNSPLHF
TRBV28	TRBJ1-4	once	CASSYREKLFF
TRBV5-1	TRBJ1-6	once	CASSFGTPGNSPLHF
TRBV5-5	TRBJ2-3	NA	CASSLLPSDTQYF
TRBV11-2	TRBJ2-3	NA	CASSPPEGTDTQYF
TRBV7-2	TRBJ2-5	NA	CASSLARNLQETQYF
TRBV7-2	TRBJ2-7	NA	CASSWGQGRYEQYF
TRBV4-3	TRBJ2-1	NA	CASSHLAGDRNEQFF
TRBV3-1/TRBV3-2	TRBJ2-1	NA	CASSQSGPYEQFF
TRBV7-3	TRBJ2-1	once	CASSFSGGRDEQFF
TRBV27	TRBJ1-5	NA	CASSLSARGGEPQHF
TRBV28	TRBJ2-7	NA	CASTLPTSGTYEQYF
TRBV9	TRBJ1-1	NA	CASSVGDSRTEAFF
TRBV28	TRBJ2-1	NA	CASSPTSGHYNEQFF
TRBV27	TRBJ2-7	NA	CASSDSKTYEQYF
TRBV4-1	TRBJ2-7	NA	CASSPTERESSYEQYF
TRBV18	TRBJ1-2	NA	CASSPGTDYGYTF
TRBV7-8	TRBJ1-1	once	CASSPVPRSEAFF
TRBV13	TRBJ1-5	NA	CASSFQGHQPQHF
TRBV5-5	TRBJ2-2	NA	CASSLAVPRNTGELFF
TRBV20-1	TRBJ2-2	NA	CSARDGELFF
TRBV2	TRBJ2-7	few	CASVPGLVSYEQYF
TRBV9	TRBJ1-3	once	CASSVGQGNTIYF
TRBV6-4	TRBJ1-5	NA	CASSDSAGQPQHF
TRBV27	TRBJ2-1	NA	CASTSGRAFGNEQFF
TRBV18	TRBJ2-5	NA	CASSPPLILGETQYF
TRBV7-2	TRBJ2-7	NA	CASSPGGKSYEQYF
TRBV27	TRBJ1-6	NA	CASSPSRGYNSPLHF
TRBV28	TRBJ2-7	NA	CASSSGGTSGYEQYF
TRBV18	TRBJ2-7	NA	CASSLGGKSYEQYF
TRBV10-3	TRBJ1-1	NA	CAIFDILNTEAFF
TRBV29-1	TRBJ2-3	NA	CSVARTDTQYF
TRBV7-2	TRBJ2-1	NA	CASNGGGLYNEQFF
TRBV5-8	TRBJ2-2	once	CASSPGGRYGGELFF
TRBV4-1	TRBJ1-4	NA	CASSQWGQSDEKLFF
TRBV9	TRBJ2-1	NA	CASSAAGLASNEQFF
TRBV12-3/TRBV12-4	TRBJ1-6	NA	CASSDHRALHF
TRBV19	TRBJ2-3	NA	CASSRTGGSTDTQYF
TRBV7-8	TRBJ2-2	NA	CASSLPPGPTGELFF
TRBV7-9	TRBJ2-3	NA	CASSSGTDTQYF
TRBV4-1	TRBJ2-7	NA	CASSQVVTYSYEQYF
TRBV19	TRBJ1-6	NA	CATAGTAYSPLHF
TRBV19	TRBJ2-6	NA	CASEGTGTSGANVLTF
TRBV14	TRBJ2-7	NA	CASSISGLKQYF
TRBV7-9	TRBJ1-3	NA	CASSPQWRDSGNTIYF